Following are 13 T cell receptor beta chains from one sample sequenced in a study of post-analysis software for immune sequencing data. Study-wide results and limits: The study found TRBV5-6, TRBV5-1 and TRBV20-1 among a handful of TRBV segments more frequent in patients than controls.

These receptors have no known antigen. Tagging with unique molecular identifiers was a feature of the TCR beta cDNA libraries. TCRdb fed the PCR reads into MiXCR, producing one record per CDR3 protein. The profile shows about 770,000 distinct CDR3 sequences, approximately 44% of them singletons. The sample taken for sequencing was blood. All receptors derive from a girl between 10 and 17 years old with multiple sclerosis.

CDR3 residues: CASSLPRGSDTEAFF. The CDR3 coding sequence is TGTGCCAGCAGTCTACCCAGGGGATCGGACACTGAAGCTTTCTTT. The genes are TRBV12-3 or TRBV12-4 and TRBJ1-1, with D possibly matching TRBD1 (6 bases). Trimming left V 5 bases short and J 3 bases short, with 16 bases between. There are 15 residues in the CDR3.

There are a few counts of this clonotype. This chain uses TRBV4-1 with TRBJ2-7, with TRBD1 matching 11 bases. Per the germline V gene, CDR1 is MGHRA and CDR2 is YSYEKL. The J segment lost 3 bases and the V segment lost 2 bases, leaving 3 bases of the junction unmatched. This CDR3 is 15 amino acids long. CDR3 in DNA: TGCGCCAGCAGCCAAACGGACAGGGGGCGCTACGAGCAGTACTTC. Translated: CASSQTDRGRYEQYF.

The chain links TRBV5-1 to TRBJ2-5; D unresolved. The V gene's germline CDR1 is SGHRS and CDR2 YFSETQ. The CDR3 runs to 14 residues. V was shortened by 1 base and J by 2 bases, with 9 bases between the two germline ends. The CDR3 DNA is TGCGCCAGCAGCTTGTGGATCAGTCAAGAGACCCAGTACTTC. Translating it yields CASSLWISQETQYF. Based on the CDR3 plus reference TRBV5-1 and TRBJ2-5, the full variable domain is KAGVTQTPRYLIKTRGQQVTLSCSPISGHRSVSWYQQTPGQGLQFLFEYFSETQRNKGNFPGRFSGRQFSNSRSEMNVSTLELGDSALYLCASSLWISQETQYFGPGTRLLVL.

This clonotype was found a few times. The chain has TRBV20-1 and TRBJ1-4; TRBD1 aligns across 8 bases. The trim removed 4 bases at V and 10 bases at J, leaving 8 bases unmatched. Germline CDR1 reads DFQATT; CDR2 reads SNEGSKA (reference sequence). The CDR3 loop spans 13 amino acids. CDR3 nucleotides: TGCAGTGCTATTGAGACAGGGGCGGCAAAACTGTTTTTT. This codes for CSAIETGAAKLFF.

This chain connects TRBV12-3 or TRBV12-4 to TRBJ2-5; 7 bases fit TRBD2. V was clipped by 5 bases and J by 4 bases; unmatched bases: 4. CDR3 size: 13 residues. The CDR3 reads CASSGRVRETQYF. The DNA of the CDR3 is TGTGCCAGCAGTGGGAGGGTGCGAGAGACCCAGTACTTC.

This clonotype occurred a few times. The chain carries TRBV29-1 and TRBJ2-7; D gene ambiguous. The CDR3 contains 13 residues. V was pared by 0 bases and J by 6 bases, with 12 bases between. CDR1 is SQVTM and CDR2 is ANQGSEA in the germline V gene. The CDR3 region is CSVEDPLSTEQYF. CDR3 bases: TGCAGCGTTGAAGATCCCCTGAGTACCGAGCAGTACTTC.

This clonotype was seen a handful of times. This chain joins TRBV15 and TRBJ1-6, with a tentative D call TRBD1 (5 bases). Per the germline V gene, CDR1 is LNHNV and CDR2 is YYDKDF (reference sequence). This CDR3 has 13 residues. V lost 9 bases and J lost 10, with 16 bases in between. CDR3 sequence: CATTRQSGSPLHF. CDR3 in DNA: TGTGCCACTACACGACAGTCTGGCTCACCCCTCCACTTT.

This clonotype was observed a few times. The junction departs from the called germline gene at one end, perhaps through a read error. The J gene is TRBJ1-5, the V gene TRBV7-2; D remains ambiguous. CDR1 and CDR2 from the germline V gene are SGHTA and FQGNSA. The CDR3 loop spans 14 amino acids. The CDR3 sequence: CASSPDRSKRPRHF. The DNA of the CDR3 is TGTGCCAGCAGCCCCGATAGGTCAAAGAGGCCCCGGCATTTT.

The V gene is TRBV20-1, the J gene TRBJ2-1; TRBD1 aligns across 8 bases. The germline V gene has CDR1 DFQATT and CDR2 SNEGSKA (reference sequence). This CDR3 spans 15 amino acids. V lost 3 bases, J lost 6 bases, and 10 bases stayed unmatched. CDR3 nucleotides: TGCAGTGCTAGTGCCGGGACAGGTGGGTCCAATGAGCAGTTCTTC. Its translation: CSASAGTGGSNEQFF.

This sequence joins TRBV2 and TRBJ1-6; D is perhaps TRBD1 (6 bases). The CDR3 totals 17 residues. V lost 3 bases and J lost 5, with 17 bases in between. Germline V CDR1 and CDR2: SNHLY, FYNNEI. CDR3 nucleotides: TGTGCCAGCAGTGATCCGGTCGACAGGCCGAATAATTCACCCCTCCACTTT. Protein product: CASSDPVDRPNNSPLHF.

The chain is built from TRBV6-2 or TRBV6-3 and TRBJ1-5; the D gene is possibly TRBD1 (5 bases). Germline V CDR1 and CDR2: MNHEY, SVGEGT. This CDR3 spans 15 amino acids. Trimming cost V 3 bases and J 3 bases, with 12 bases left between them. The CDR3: CASSYLDSPNQPQHF. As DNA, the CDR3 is TGTGCCAGCAGTTATCTCGACAGTCCCAATCAGCCCCAGCATTTT.

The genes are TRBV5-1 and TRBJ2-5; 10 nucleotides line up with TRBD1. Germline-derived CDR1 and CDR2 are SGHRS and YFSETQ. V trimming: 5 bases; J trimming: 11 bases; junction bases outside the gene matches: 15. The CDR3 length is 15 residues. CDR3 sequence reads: CASRTDRGLNNEQYF. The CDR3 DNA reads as TGCGCCAGCAGAACAGACAGGGGGCTTAACAATGAGCAGTACTTC.

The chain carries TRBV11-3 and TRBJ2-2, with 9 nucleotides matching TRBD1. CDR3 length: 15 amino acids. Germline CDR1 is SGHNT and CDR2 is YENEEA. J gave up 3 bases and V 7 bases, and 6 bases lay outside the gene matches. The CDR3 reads CASKNRQGDTGELFF. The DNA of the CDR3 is TGTGCCAGCAAGAACCGACAGGGGGACACCGGGGAGCTGTTTTTT.